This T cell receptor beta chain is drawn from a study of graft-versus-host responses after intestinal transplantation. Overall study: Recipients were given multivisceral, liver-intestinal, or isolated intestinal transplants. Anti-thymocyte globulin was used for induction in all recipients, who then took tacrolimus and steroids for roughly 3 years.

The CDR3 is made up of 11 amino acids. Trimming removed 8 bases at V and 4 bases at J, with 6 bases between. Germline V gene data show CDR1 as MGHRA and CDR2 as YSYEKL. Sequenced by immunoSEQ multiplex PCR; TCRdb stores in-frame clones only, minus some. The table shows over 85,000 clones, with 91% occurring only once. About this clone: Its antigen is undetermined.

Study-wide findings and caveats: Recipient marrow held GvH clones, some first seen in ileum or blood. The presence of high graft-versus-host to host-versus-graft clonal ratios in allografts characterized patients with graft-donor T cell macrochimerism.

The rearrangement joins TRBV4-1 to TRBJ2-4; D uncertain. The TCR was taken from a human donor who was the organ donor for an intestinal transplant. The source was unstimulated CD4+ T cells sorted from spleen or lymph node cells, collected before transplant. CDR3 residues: CASSSKNIQYF. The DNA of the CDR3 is TGCGCCAGCTCGTCGAAAAACATTCAGTACTTC.